This T cell receptor beta chain is drawn from a study of cytotoxic CD8 clonotypes in ibrutinib-treated CLL. V was shortened by 8 bases and J by 2 bases, with 24 bases between the two germline ends. Per germline, CDR1 MDHEN and CDR2 SYDVKM. The CDR3 contains 17 residues. Only one count was recorded for this clone. Assay: immunoSEQ multiplex PCR; the TCRdb copy retains only in-frame clones and omits some. The table shows a few hundred thousand clones, with roughly 70% occurring only once. The gene calls are TRBV28 and TRBJ2-5; perhaps TRBD1 as D (7 bases). This receptor was identified in a human donor with chronic lymphocytic leukemia. Sequences were derived from PBMCs, sampled after 24 months of ibrutinib treatment. The DNA of the CDR3 is TGTGCCAGCGGCCAGGGGGGCGAGCACACCACTCAAGAGACCCAGTACTTC. It specifies CASGQGGEHTTQETQYF.